This T cell receptor beta chain stems from a study of beta chain features in type 1 diabetes. The sequenced template was cDNA made from the entire isolated RNA. The study sequenced naive, central memory and regulatory T cell samples to an average of about 3.57 million reads. Data came from immunoSEQ multiplex PCR; TCRdb stores just in-frame clones and leaves some out. The sample consists of 250,000 to 300,000 clones, under 8.5% of them appearing once. The CDR3 spans 14 residues. Germline lookup yields CDR1 MNHEY and CDR2 SVGAGI. V shed 7 bases and J 7 bases; nucleotides not matched to a gene: 6. This chain links TRBV6-5 with TRBJ2-2; 10 bases fit TRBD2. This TCR was sampled from a woman aged 18 to 35 in good health. Sequencing input: central memory CD4+ T cells from blood. The CDR3 is CASKLAGVVGELFF. DNA for the CDR3: TGTGCCAGCAAGCTAGCGGGAGTCGTCGGGGAGCTGTTTTTT.